The present T cell receptor beta chain was sequenced within a study of blood T cell repertoires in COVID-19. Sequencing used immunoSEQ multiplex PCR; TCRdb keeps in-frame clones, though not all of them. This sample has hundreds of thousands of clones, with about 90% found just once. The length of the CDR3 is 18 residues. J lost 7 bases, V lost 3 bases, and 14 bases had no gene match. Germline V CDR1 and CDR2: MGHRA, YSYEKL. The sequence came from a woman in her forties or fifties who had been exposed to COVID-19. The chain couples TRBV4-1 to TRBJ2-1; TRBD2 agrees at 11 bases. Specimen: PBMCs or T cells enriched from blood (not recorded which). The DNA for the CDR3 is TGCGCCAGCAGCCAGCCTCACCGACTAGCGGGGCCGGGGAATGAGCAGTTCTTC. Protein: CASSQPHRLAGPGNEQFF.